The 3 T cell receptor beta chains in this list originate from one sample, sequenced in a study of T cell clonotyping in hematopoietic cell transplantation (dated by TCRdb to about 2021). The library came from the immunoSEQ multiplex PCR assay. Entries here come from immuneACCESS through TCRdb and include only in-frame sequences with V and J called. Some clones fail to appear in such tables; in the studies checked, an unresolved V gene covers under half of the shortfall, and the cause of the remainder is unknown. This sample has about 36,000 clones in its table, and about 95% of those were observed once. Around 1.5% of the sample comes from the top ten. What this sample's time point label stands for: recipient sample about 28 days before transplant, after cytoreduction. The specimen comprised peripheral blood mononuclear cells, sampled before stem cell transplant. These receptor sequences come from a man aged 35 to 55 with chronic myeloid leukemia. Some clones in this sample may be carry-over from other donors' samples.

This chain connects TRBV7-2 to TRBJ2-5; the D gene could be TRBD1 or TRBD2 (5 bases each). Trimming shortened V by 1 base and J by 2 bases, and 11 bases separated the two germline ends. This CDR3 contains 15 residues. Germline-derived CDR1 and CDR2 are SGHTA and FQGNSA. For the CDR3, the DNA is TGTGCCAGCAGCTTAGTAACGGGGCTGCAAGAGACCCAGTACTTC. Its translation is CASSLVTGLQETQYF.

V is TRBV7-2 and J is TRBJ1-2, with D possibly TRBD1 on 5 matching bases. Germline loops: CDR1 SGHTA, CDR2 FQGNSA. This CDR3 is built from 18 residues. Trimming cost V 5 bases and J 1 base, with 23 bases left between them. The CDR3 loop is CASSPRRQGLRFNYGYTF. The CDR3 bases are TGTGCCAGCAGCCCTAGGAGGCAGGGCCTGAGATTTAACTATGGCTACACCTTC. The complete variable domain, with remaining parts taken from reference TRBV7-2 and TRBJ1-2, reads GAGVSQSPSNKVTEKGKDVELRCDPISGHTALYWYRQSLGQGLEFLIYFQGNSAPDKSGLPSDRFSAERTGGSVSTLTIQRTQQEDSAVYLCASSPRRQGLRFNYGYTFGSGTRLTVV.

This chain links TRBV14 with TRBJ2-5; D might be TRBD2 (5 bases). V shed 1 base and J shed 5 bases, with 17 bases lying between them. The V gene's germline CDR1 is SGHDN and CDR2 FVKESK. CDR3 length equals 16 residues. CDR3 loop: CASSQGARALRETQYF. The CDR3 DNA reads TGTGCCAGCAGCCAAGGGGCGCGGGCCCTCCGGGAGACCCAGTACTTC.